The rows below give T cell receptor beta chains drawn from one sample of a study of blood T cell repertoires in COVID-19. The data were produced by immunoSEQ multiplex PCR, yet TCRdb's version contains in-frame clones alone and is incomplete. The repertoire has about 190,000 clones, 80% of them found once; the top ten carry roughly 6.7%. Sequencing input: peripheral blood. All receptors come from a man in his sixties with acute or convalescent COVID-19. Each CDR3 is given with its conserved first and last residue. The D gene is left open where the match is weak. Not every row has a clone size; where given, it reads once, few, many or a size class.

v_call	d_call	j_call	clone_size	cdr3_nt	cdr3_aa
TRBV19	TRBD2	TRBJ2-5	.	TGTGCCAGTAGTATTCTCAGGGGACTAGCGGGAGCTGGTGAGACCCAGTACTTC	CASSILRGLAGAGETQYF
TRBV18	.	TRBJ1-5	.	TGTGCCAGCTCACCAAGGGCAGGGAATCAGCCCCAGCATTTT	CASSPRAGNQPQHF
TRBV6-2/TRBV6-3	.	TRBJ1-2	.	TGTGCCAGCAGTGACAGTCCCTATGGCTACACCTTC	CASSDSPYGYTF
TRBV10-1	.	TRBJ2-7	.	TGCGCCAGCAGCCTCAGGTTTCGGCAGGAGGGATGGTCTCAGCAGTACTTC	CASSLRFRQEGWSQQYF
TRBV6-5	.	TRBJ2-1	.	TGTGCCAGCAGTTACGGTTCGAGCTCCTACAATGAGCAGTTCTTC	CASSYGSSSYNEQFF
TRBV10-3	TRBD1	TRBJ2-7	.	TGTGCCATCCAGACAGGGGACGAGCAGTACTTC	CAIQTGDEQYF
TRBV9	.	TRBJ1-2	.	TGTGCCAGCAGCGTAGCGAGCGTCCCCTATGGCTACACCTTC	CASSVASVPYGYTF
TRBV7-3	.	TRBJ2-1	.	TGTGCCAGCAGCGCCAGCTACAATGAGCAGTTCTTC	CASSASYNEQFF
TRBV24-1	.	TRBJ1-1	.	TGTGCCACCAGTGATGGACAGAGCACTGAAGCTTTCTTT	CATSDGQSTEAFF
TRBV3-1/TRBV3-2	.	TRBJ2-2	few	TGTGCCAGCAGCCAAAACGCCGGGTCGAACACCGGGGAGCTGTTTTTT	CASSQNAGSNTGELFF
TRBV25-1	.	TRBJ1-6	.	TGTGCCAGCAGTGTTCAGGGAAATTCACCCCTCCACTTT	CASSVQGNSPLHF
TRBV19	.	TRBJ2-3	once	TGTGCCAGTAGTATAGGGGGGCTCTGGGATACGCAGTATTTT	CASSIGGLWDTQYF
TRBV5-1	TRBD2	TRBJ2-7	.	TGCGCCAGCCGTAGTCCGGGGGGGCCCTACGAGCAGTACTTC	CASRSPGGPYEQYF
TRBV7-9	TRBD2	TRBJ2-2	.	TGTGCCAGCAGCCCTAGCGGGACGCGAACCGGGGAGCTGTTTTTT	CASSPSGTRTGELFF
TRBV7-6	TRBD1	TRBJ2-7	.	TGTGCCAGCAGCTTAGCCTACAGGGGGCCTCGGGAGCAGTACTTC	CASSLAYRGPREQYF
TRBV18	TRBD1	TRBJ2-7	.	TGTGCCAGCTCACAGGGACAGGGGAGCTCCTACGAGCAGTACTTC	CASSQGQGSSYEQYF
TRBV10-3	.	TRBJ1-2	.	TGTGCCATCAGTGAGTCGGATCGGGGGACCTATGGCTACACCTTC	CAISESDRGTYGYTF
TRBV7-2	TRBD1	TRBJ1-1	.	TGTGCCAGCAGCCCACCGGGACAGTGGTGGTCTGAGGCTTTCTTT	CASSPPGQWWSEAFF
TRBV7-2	TRBD1	TRBJ1-2	.	TGTGCCAGCAGCTTAGGGACAGGGGCTCTTGCTAACTATGGCTACACCTTC	CASSLGTGALANYGYTF
TRBV19	.	TRBJ1-2	once	TGTGCCAGTAGAAACCGGGGGGCAGCTAACTATGGCTACACCTTC	CASRNRGAANYGYTF
TRBV25-1	.	TRBJ1-4	medium-sized	TGTGCCAGCAGTGTGGGGGGTTTTTCCCATGAAAAACTGTTTTTT	CASSVGGFSHEKLFF
TRBV27	TRBD1	TRBJ1-5	.	TGTGCCAGCAGTTCACGACAGGGGGTCGATCAGCCCCAGCATTTT	CASSSRQGVDQPQHF
TRBV3-1/TRBV3-2	.	TRBJ2-3	.	TGTGCCAGCAGCCAAACCTTTCGGAGCACAGATACGCAGTATTTT	CASSQTFRSTDTQYF
TRBV19	TRBD2	TRBJ2-3	.	TGTGCCAGTAGCGGACTAGCGGGAGACTTACAAGATACGCAGTATTTT	CASSGLAGDLQDTQYF
TRBV9	.	TRBJ2-2	.	TGTGCCAGCAGCGTAGCTATGGCGGGGACCGGGGAGCTGTTTTTT	CASSVAMAGTGELFF
TRBV29-1	TRBD1	TRBJ2-1	.	TGCAGCGTTGGGACAGGGGATGCCTACAATGAGCAGTTCTTC	CSVGTGDAYNEQFF
TRBV24-1	.	TRBJ1-2	.	TGTGCCACCAGTGATAGCAGACAGGCCGTCAACTATGGCTACACCTTC	CATSDSRQAVNYGYTF
TRBV28	.	TRBJ2-7	.	TGTGCCAGCAGTCTCGCCTACGAGCAGTACTTC	CASSLAYEQYF
TRBV5-1	.	TRBJ2-1	.	TGCGCCAGCAGTGCGGCAACTGAGCAGTTCTTC	CASSAATEQFF
TRBV3-1/TRBV3-2	TRBD2	TRBJ2-7	.	TGTGCCAGCAGCCAGGGTCCTAGCGGGAGGACCTACGAGCAGTACTTC	CASSQGPSGRTYEQYF
TRBV9	.	TRBJ2-5	.	TGTGCCAGCAGCGTAGATATTAGGGGGCAAGAGACCCAGTACTTC	CASSVDIRGQETQYF
TRBV6-5	.	TRBJ1-1	few	TGTGCCAGCAGTTATCCAGGGTCGAACACTGAAGCTTTCTTT	CASSYPGSNTEAFF
TRBV19	.	TRBJ2-3	.	TGTGCCAGTAGTATAGCGGGAAGCACAGATACGCAGTATTTT	CASSIAGSTDTQYF
TRBV7-2	TRBD1	TRBJ2-7	.	TGTGCCAGCAGCTCGGACAGGGTCTCGTACGAGCAGTACTTC	CASSSDRVSYEQYF
TRBV5-1	TRBD1	TRBJ2-3	.	TGCGCCAGCAGCTTGGGGCAGGGGGTTGGCACAGATACGCAGTATTTT	CASSLGQGVGTDTQYF
TRBV29-1	TRBD2	TRBJ2-7	.	TGCAGCGTTGAAGTTTATAAGACTAGCGGGAGCTCCTACGAGCAGTACTTC	CSVEVYKTSGSSYEQYF
TRBV24-1	TRBD2	TRBJ2-1	.	TGTGCCACCTCACAGCGCACTAGCGGAAACTCCTACAATGAGCAGTTCTTC	CATSQRTSGNSYNEQFF
TRBV9	.	TRBJ2-1	.	TGTGCCAGCAGCCTAAGCTGGTACAATGAGCAGTTCTTC	CASSLSWYNEQFF
TRBV11-2	TRBD2	TRBJ2-7	.	TGTGCCAGCAGCTGGTCGCTAGCGGGGGGGCAGTACGAGCAGTACTTC	CASSWSLAGGQYEQYF
TRBV7-3	.	TRBJ2-7	.	TGTGCCAGCAGCTTAAGCGGGACGTTAGCTAGGGATGAGCAGTACTTC	CASSLSGTLARDEQYF
TRBV11-1	.	TRBJ2-2	.	TGTGCCAGCACTAGGCGAGGGCGATCGAACACCGGGGAGCTGTTTTTT	CASTRRGRSNTGELFF
TRBV5-5	.	TRBJ1-5	.	TGTGCCAGCAGCGAGCGGGGGTATAGCAATCAGCCCCAGCATTTT	CASSERGYSNQPQHF